This T cell receptor (beta chain) originates from a study of blood T cells in healthy people across ages. Together with a sample-barcoded 5' primer, a J-beta primer mix was included in a second PCR lasting about 6 to 12 cycles. TCRdb reprocessed the 5' RACE reads via MiXCR and lists one record per CDR3 protein. The sample includes roughly 900,000 distinct CDR3 sequences, about 48% seen only once; the top ten take around 15%. The CDR3 spans 18 residues. Germline CDR1 is SGHAT and CDR2 is FQNNGV. The J segment lost 6 bases and the V segment lost 3 bases, leaving 14 bases of the junction unmatched. The chain uses TRBV11-2 and TRBJ2-1, with 10 nucleotides matching TRBD2. Sequencing used blood. This TCR was sampled from a man aged 30-40 years in good health. The CDR3 loop is CASSFSGRLAGERNEQFF. CDR3 sequence (DNA): TGTGCCAGCAGCTTCTCAGGGCGGCTAGCGGGGGAACGCAATGAGCAGTTCTTC.